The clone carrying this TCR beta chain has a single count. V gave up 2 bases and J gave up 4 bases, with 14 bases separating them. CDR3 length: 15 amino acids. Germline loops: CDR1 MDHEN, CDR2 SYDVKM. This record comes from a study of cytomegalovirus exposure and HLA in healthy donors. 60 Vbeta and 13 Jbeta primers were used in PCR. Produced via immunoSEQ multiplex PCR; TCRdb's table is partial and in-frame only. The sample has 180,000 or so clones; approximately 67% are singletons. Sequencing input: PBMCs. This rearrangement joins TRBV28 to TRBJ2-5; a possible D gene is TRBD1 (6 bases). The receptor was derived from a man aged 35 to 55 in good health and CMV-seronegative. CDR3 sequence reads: CASSLSWTERETQYF. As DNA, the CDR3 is TGTGCCAGCAGTTTAAGCTGGACAGAGCGAGAGACCCAGTACTTC.